This T cell receptor beta chain was captured in a study of response to subunit inactivated influenza vaccine. This CDR3 contains 15 residues. In germline, CDR1 is SGHRS, CDR2 YFSETQ. V shed 4 bases and J shed 5 bases, with 19 bases lying between them. TCRdb called the RT-PCR reads again in MiXCR, with one record for every CDR3 protein. The sample holds 500,000 to 600,000 distinct CDR3 sequences, around 11% seen once. This clonotype was counted only a few times. These sequences were also reported in another study, on T cells expressing NK-cell markers. That report adds: With UMIs, 5'RACE template switching was used to make TCR beta cDNA. Sorted CD3+CD56+NKG2C+, CD3+CD56+NKG2C- and CD3+CD56-NKG2C+ T-cell subsets were beta-chain profiled. In the group of eight sequenced donors, seven were HCMV-seropositive and one was seronegative. An anti-gamma-delta TCR antibody confined sorting to alpha-beta TCR T cells across several of the experiments. The share of CD8+ T cells held by dominant NKG2C+ clonotypes was 1.0-7.0% in 5 or 6 donors.

The J gene is TRBJ2-7, the V gene TRBV5-1; D possibly corresponds to TRBD1 (6 bases). This TCR was sampled from a middle-aged man who received an inactivated influenza vaccine. Source: PBMCs from blood, taken on the day of vaccination. The CDR3 reads CASSPQGSFKNEQYF. CDR3 DNA sequence: TGCGCCAGCAGCCCCCAGGGGTCTTTTAAGAACGAGCAGTACTTC.